The 5 T cell receptor beta chains given below trace back to one sample, sequenced in a study of vaccination and CD4 T cells after COVID-19. At the Johns Hopkins FTIC core, DNA taken from cultured CD4+ T cells was sequenced by way of the Oncomine TCR Beta short-read assay. MiXCR, applied by TCRdb to the PCR reads, yields one record per CDR3 protein. The sample carries under 15,000 distinct CDR3 sequences, roughly 41% recorded once. Stated treatment: roughly 10-day PBMC culture with coronavirus spike peptide pools or control peptides (ViraFEST assay). For these receptors, no antigen is known. The specimen comprised CD4+ T cells from blood, cultured in vitro, sampled before SARS-CoV-2 vaccination. Every receptor here comes from a human donor who had recovered from COVID-19.

A few counts support this clonotype. The chain joins TRBV6-1 to TRBJ2-1; D might be TRBD1 (5 bases). Per germline, CDR1 MNHNS and CDR2 SASEGT. This CDR3 comprises 14 residues. V gave up 8 bases and J gave up 2 bases, with 13 bases separating them. The CDR3 DNA reads TGTGCCAGCCATCAGGGTAGTCCCTACAATGAGCAGTTCTTC. Protein sequence: CASHQGSPYNEQFF.

Here the CDR3 DNA reads TGTGCCAGCAGTTTATCGGGGGTGGTCCTACCCCTCCACTTT. As protein: CASSLSGVVLPLHF. This chain joins TRBV28 and TRBJ1-6; possible D gene TRBD1, 5 bases. The V end lost 1 base, the J end lost 12 bases, and 13 bases lay between the germline ends. The CDR3 loop spans 14 amino acids. Germline lookup yields CDR1 MDHEN and CDR2 SYDVKM.

The gene calls are TRBV11-1 and TRBJ1-2, with D perhaps TRBD1 (6 bases). The length of the CDR3 is 14 residues. CDR1 SGHAT and CDR2 FQDESV come from the germline V gene (reference sequence). The V end was cut by 5 bases, the J end by 0 bases, with 10 bases between. The CDR3: CASSPDRSNYGYTF. As DNA, the CDR3 is TGTGCCAGCAGCCCGGACAGATCTAACTATGGCTACACCTTC.

This clonotype has more than one count but fewer than ten. The rearrangement links TRBV7-9 to TRBJ2-3; tentative D call: TRBD1 (5 bases). Germline-derived CDR1 and CDR2 are SEHNR and FQNEAQ (reference sequence). Between the trimmed V and J ends, which lost 5 bases and 1 base, there was a span of 22 bases. This CDR3 contains 18 residues. CDR3 sequence: CASSHGPGRQRGTDTQYF. The DNA of the CDR3 is TGTGCCAGCAGCCATGGGCCAGGGCGTCAACGGGGCACAGATACGCAGTATTTT.

The chain recombines TRBV28 with TRBJ1-2, with TRBD1 as a possible D gene (6 bases). Trimming pared 6 bases from V and 4 bases from J, leaving 21 bases between. The germline V gene has CDR1 MDHEN and CDR2 SYDVKM. This CDR3 is built from 16 residues. The CDR3: CASRTTFGGALYGYTF. CDR3 nucleotides: TGTGCCAGCAGGACTACCTTCGGGGGGGCGCTCTATGGCTACACCTTC.